This T cell receptor (beta chain) was recorded in a study of blood T cell repertoires in COVID-19. CDR1 and CDR2 (germline): WSHSY, SAAADI. Germline trimming cut 2 bases from V and 0 bases from J; bases unmatched to any gene: 4. The CDR3 has 16 amino acids. This clone was seen a handful of times. Measured with immunoSEQ multiplex PCR; TCRdb has only the in-frame clones, and not every one. The profile shows 350,000 or so clones, roughly 90% of them singletons. Sequencing was done on a sample of PBMCs or T cells enriched from blood (not recorded which). The TCR was taken from a woman aged 25 to 39 who had been exposed to COVID-19. This chain connects TRBV10-2 to TRBJ1-3; the match to TRBD1 covers 7 bases. Written as DNA, the CDR3 is TGCGCCAGCAGTGAGGGCAGGGGGAACTCTGGAAACACCATATATTTT. This gives the protein CASSEGRGNSGNTIYF.